The rows below give T cell receptor beta chains drawn from one sample of a study of cytomegalovirus exposure and HLA in healthy donors. Generated by immunoSEQ multiplex PCR, the TCRdb table keeps only in-frame clones and is missing some. Counted here are 200,000 to 250,000 clones, about 80% occurring once; the ten biggest clones make up around 2%. The specimen was PBMCs. The receptors derive from a man younger than 35 in good health and CMV-seronegative. CDR3s include the opening cysteine and the closing phenylalanine or tryptophan. A D gene is named only where the DNA matches it firmly. For some rows the clone size is stated as once, few or many, or as a class when expanded; others skip it.

abundance: .; j_gene: TRBJ1-3; len: 18; d_gene: TRBD1; v_gene: TRBV11-2; CDR3nt: TGTGCCAGCAGCCCCCGAGGGCGGGACAGACGCTCTGGAAACACCATATATTTT; CDR3aa: CASSPRGRDRRSGNTIYF
abundance: few; j_gene: TRBJ1-5; len: 17; d_gene: .; v_gene: TRBV12-5; CDR3nt: TGTGCTAGTGGTTTGGTCACAGGTACCGATAGCAATCAGCCCCAGCATTTT; CDR3aa: CASGLVTGTDSNQPQHF
abundance: .; j_gene: TRBJ2-7; len: 14; d_gene: .; v_gene: TRBV7-6; CDR3nt: TGTGCCAGCAGCCCCGGTGGGCTCTCCTACGAGCAGTACTTC; CDR3aa: CASSPGGLSYEQYF
abundance: .; j_gene: TRBJ1-5; len: 20; d_gene: TRBD1; v_gene: TRBV5-8; CDR3nt: TGTGCCAGCAGCTTGGTCCCCTGGACAGGGGGCTCAGGAGGCAATCAGCCCCAGCATTTT; CDR3aa: CASSLVPWTGGSGGNQPQHF
abundance: .; j_gene: TRBJ2-2; len: 17; d_gene: TRBD2; v_gene: TRBV7-9; CDR3nt: TGTGCCAGTAGGGGGACTAGCGGATCCGCGAACACCGGGGAGCTGTTTTTT; CDR3aa: CASRGTSGSANTGELFF
abundance: .; j_gene: TRBJ2-4; len: 15; d_gene: .; v_gene: TRBV11-2; CDR3nt: TGTGCCAGCAGCTTAGACTGGGAGGCCAAAAACATTCAGTACTTC; CDR3aa: CASSLDWEAKNIQYF
abundance: .; j_gene: TRBJ1-1; len: 14; d_gene: .; v_gene: TRBV2; CDR3nt: TGTGCCCTCCCGAATCAGGGAGGGAACACTGAAGCTTTCTTT; CDR3aa: CALPNQGGNTEAFF
abundance: .; j_gene: TRBJ1-2; len: 16; d_gene: TRBD1; v_gene: TRBV5-1; CDR3nt: TGCGCCAGCAGCTTCGGTACAGGGGTAGCTAACTATGGCTACACCTTC; CDR3aa: CASSFGTGVANYGYTF
abundance: .; j_gene: TRBJ2-7; len: 8; d_gene: .; v_gene: TRBV20-1; CDR3nt: TGCAGTGCTAGCGGGAGTTACTTC; CDR3aa: CSASGSYF
abundance: few; j_gene: TRBJ1-1; len: 15; d_gene: TRBD1; v_gene: TRBV10-1; CDR3nt: TGCGCCAGCGGGACAGAGGAGCCGCGGAACACTGAAGCTTTCTTT; CDR3aa: CASGTEEPRNTEAFF
abundance: .; j_gene: TRBJ2-2; len: 17; d_gene: .; v_gene: TRBV5-1; CDR3nt: TGCGCCAGCAGCTTGCAGGCTGGGGGAGGTCCCACCGGGGAGCTGTTTTTT; CDR3aa: CASSLQAGGGPTGELFF
abundance: .; j_gene: TRBJ2-2; len: 15; d_gene: TRBD2; v_gene: TRBV7-2; CDR3nt: TGTGCCAGCAGCTTACGGGGGGGAATCACCGGGGAGCTGTTTTTT; CDR3aa: CASSLRGGITGELFF
abundance: .; j_gene: TRBJ2-5; len: 17; d_gene: TRBD2; v_gene: TRBV27; CDR3nt: TGTGCCAGCAGTCCGGGACTAGCGGGGGGGCCTAGGGAGACCCAGTACTTC; CDR3aa: CASSPGLAGGPRETQYF
abundance: few; j_gene: TRBJ1-5; len: 16; d_gene: .; v_gene: TRBV19; CDR3nt: TGTGCCAGTACCCTGAGGGATCGGGGAATCAATCAGCCCCAGCATTTT; CDR3aa: CASTLRDRGINQPQHF
abundance: .; j_gene: TRBJ2-3; len: 15; d_gene: .; v_gene: TRBV6-4; CDR3nt: TGTGCCAGCAGAGAAAAACAGGGTCACACAGATACGCAGTATTTT; CDR3aa: CASREKQGHTDTQYF
abundance: .; j_gene: TRBJ1-5; len: 14; d_gene: .; v_gene: TRBV28; CDR3nt: TGTGCCAGCAGTTTAATCCGGGGGATCCAGCCCCAGCATTTT; CDR3aa: CASSLIRGIQPQHF
abundance: once; j_gene: TRBJ2-1; len: 16; d_gene: .; v_gene: TRBV7-9; CDR3nt: TGTGCCAGCAGACGAGGGATGTCCAGCTCCTACAATGAGCAGTTCTTC; CDR3aa: CASRRGMSSSYNEQFF
abundance: .; j_gene: TRBJ2-1; len: 16; d_gene: TRBD2; v_gene: TRBV4-3; CDR3nt: TGCGCCAGCAGCCAAGATCTAGCGGGGGGGCAAGGTGAGCAGTTCTTC; CDR3aa: CASSQDLAGGQGEQFF
abundance: .; j_gene: TRBJ1-1; len: 17; d_gene: .; v_gene: TRBV5-5; CDR3nt: TGTGCCAGCAGGACAACCCTTAGCGGGGGCCTGAACACTGAAGCTTTCTTT; CDR3aa: CASRTTLSGGLNTEAFF
abundance: .; j_gene: TRBJ2-2; len: 13; d_gene: .; v_gene: TRBV10-3; CDR3nt: TGTGCCATCGGGAAGGGGGACACCGGGGAGCTGTTTTTT; CDR3aa: CAIGKGDTGELFF
abundance: .; j_gene: TRBJ1-6; len: 12; d_gene: .; v_gene: TRBV19; CDR3nt: TGTGCCAGTAGTAATCAGGGATCACCCCTCCACTTT; CDR3aa: CASSNQGSPLHF
abundance: .; j_gene: TRBJ2-7; len: 15; d_gene: TRBD2; v_gene: TRBV18; CDR3nt: TGTGCCAGCTCACCACGACTAGCGGGAGTCTACGAGCAGTACTTC; CDR3aa: CASSPRLAGVYEQYF
abundance: few; j_gene: TRBJ2-3; len: 14; d_gene: TRBD1; v_gene: TRBV5-1; CDR3nt: TGCGCCAGCAGAAACGGACAGGGGAAAGATACGCAGTATTTT; CDR3aa: CASRNGQGKDTQYF
abundance: .; j_gene: TRBJ2-7; len: 11; d_gene: .; v_gene: TRBV7-2; CDR3nt: TGTGCCAGCAGCCCCCTCTACGAGCAGTACTTC; CDR3aa: CASSPLYEQYF
abundance: .; j_gene: TRBJ2-1; len: 14; d_gene: .; v_gene: TRBV13; CDR3nt: TGTGCCAGCAGCTTACCCACTAGGCCCGGGGAGCAGTTCTTC; CDR3aa: CASSLPTRPGEQFF
abundance: .; j_gene: TRBJ1-1; len: 13; d_gene: .; v_gene: TRBV7-2; CDR3nt: TGTGCCAGCAGCGCATCGGGACATGGGCGAGCTTTCTTT; CDR3aa: CASSASGHGRAFF
abundance: .; j_gene: TRBJ1-2; len: 15; d_gene: .; v_gene: TRBV6-1; CDR3nt: TGTGCCAGCAGTGAAATCTCTGAGGGGGGGGTGGGCTACACCTTC; CDR3aa: CASSEISEGGVGYTF
abundance: few; j_gene: TRBJ1-1; len: 16; d_gene: .; v_gene: TRBV5-4; CDR3nt: TGTGCCAGCAGCTTGTGGGCAGGGGAACGCGACACTGAAGCTTTCTTT; CDR3aa: CASSLWAGERDTEAFF
abundance: .; j_gene: TRBJ2-7; len: 16; d_gene: TRBD2; v_gene: TRBV10-3; CDR3nt: TGTGCCATCAGTGACCGGACTAGCGGGGGGTTGGTCGAGCAGTACTTC; CDR3aa: CAISDRTSGGLVEQYF
abundance: .; j_gene: TRBJ2-3; len: 14; d_gene: TRBD2; v_gene: TRBV13; CDR3nt: TGTGCCAGCAGCTTAGGAGCGGGGGGAGATACGCAGTATTTT; CDR3aa: CASSLGAGGDTQYF
abundance: .; j_gene: TRBJ2-3; len: 13; d_gene: .; v_gene: TRBV6-1; CDR3nt: TGTGCCAGCAGTGCGTTCGCGGGAGATACGCAGTATTTT; CDR3aa: CASSAFAGDTQYF
abundance: .; j_gene: TRBJ2-7; len: 14; d_gene: .; v_gene: TRBV29-1; CDR3nt: TGCAGCGTTGAAGCAGGGATCCCCTCTGGCGAGCAGTACTTC; CDR3aa: CSVEAGIPSGEQYF
abundance: .; j_gene: TRBJ1-1; len: 16; d_gene: .; v_gene: TRBV6-1; CDR3nt: TGTGCCAGCAGTGTCTTTGGGAGAGGGAGGAACACTGAAGCTTTCTTT; CDR3aa: CASSVFGRGRNTEAFF
abundance: .; j_gene: TRBJ1-1; len: 15; d_gene: TRBD1; v_gene: TRBV6-5; CDR3nt: TGTGCCAGCAGCCTTCGACAGGGAGGTAGCACTGAAGCTTTCTTT; CDR3aa: CASSLRQGGSTEAFF
abundance: .; j_gene: TRBJ2-7; len: 16; d_gene: TRBD2; v_gene: TRBV10-1; CDR3nt: TGCGCCAGCACCCGAGAGGCGGGAGGCTACTCCTACGAGCAGTACTTC; CDR3aa: CASTREAGGYSYEQYF
abundance: .; j_gene: TRBJ1-2; len: 14; d_gene: .; v_gene: TRBV5-6; CDR3nt: TGTGCCAGCAGTTTCGACAGGTTGTACTATGGCTACACCTTC; CDR3aa: CASSFDRLYYGYTF
abundance: .; j_gene: TRBJ1-2; len: 17; d_gene: .; v_gene: TRBV15; CDR3nt: TGTGCCACCAGCAGAGACCCAAGTAGAACCTTACTAATTGGCTACACCTTC; CDR3aa: CATSRDPSRTLLIGYTF
abundance: .; j_gene: TRBJ1-1; len: 18; d_gene: .; v_gene: TRBV4-1; CDR3nt: TGCGCCAGCAGCCAAGATCTATTCTTTGCGGGGGTGAACACTGAAGCTTTCTTT; CDR3aa: CASSQDLFFAGVNTEAFF
abundance: .; j_gene: TRBJ2-7; len: 17; d_gene: TRBD2; v_gene: TRBV2; CDR3nt: TGTGCCAGCAGTGAAGGGCTAGCGGGAAGACAGGGCCACGAGCAGTACTTC; CDR3aa: CASSEGLAGRQGHEQYF
abundance: .; j_gene: TRBJ1-2; len: 15; d_gene: TRBD1; v_gene: TRBV2; CDR3nt: TGTGCCAGCAGTGACGGCAGGGGGACCATCTATGGCTACACCTTC; CDR3aa: CASSDGRGTIYGYTF
abundance: .; j_gene: TRBJ1-1; len: 12; d_gene: .; v_gene: TRBV5-1; CDR3nt: TGCGCCAGCAGCTTGGTCTGGCCTGAAGCTTTCTTT; CDR3aa: CASSLVWPEAFF
abundance: few; j_gene: TRBJ2-7; len: 13; d_gene: TRBD1; v_gene: TRBV5-1; CDR3nt: TGCGCCAGCAGCTGGGACAGGAACTACGAGCAGTACTTC; CDR3aa: CASSWDRNYEQYF
abundance: .; j_gene: TRBJ1-6; len: 12; d_gene: .; v_gene: TRBV28; CDR3nt: TGTGCCAGCAATGGGGGGAATTCACCCCTCCACTTT; CDR3aa: CASNGGNSPLHF